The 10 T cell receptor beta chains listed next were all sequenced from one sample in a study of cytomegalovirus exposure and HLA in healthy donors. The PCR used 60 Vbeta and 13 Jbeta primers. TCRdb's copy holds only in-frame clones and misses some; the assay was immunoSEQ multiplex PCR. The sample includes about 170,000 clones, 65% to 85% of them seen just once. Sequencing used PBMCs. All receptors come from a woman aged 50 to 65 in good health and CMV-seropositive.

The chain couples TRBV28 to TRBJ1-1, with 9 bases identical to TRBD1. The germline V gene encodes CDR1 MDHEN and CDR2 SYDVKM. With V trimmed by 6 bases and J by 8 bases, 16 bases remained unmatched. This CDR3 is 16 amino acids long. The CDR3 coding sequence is TGTGCCAGCAGGCCGAATACTGACAGGGGGTCGGTGGAAGCTTTCTTT. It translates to CASRPNTDRGSVEAFF.

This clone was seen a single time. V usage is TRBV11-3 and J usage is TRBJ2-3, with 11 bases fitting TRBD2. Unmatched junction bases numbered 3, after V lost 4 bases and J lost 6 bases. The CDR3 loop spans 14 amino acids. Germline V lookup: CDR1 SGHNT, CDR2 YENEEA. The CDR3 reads CASSSASGRDTQYF. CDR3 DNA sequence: TGTGCCAGCAGCTCCGCTAGCGGGAGGGATACGCAGTATTTT.

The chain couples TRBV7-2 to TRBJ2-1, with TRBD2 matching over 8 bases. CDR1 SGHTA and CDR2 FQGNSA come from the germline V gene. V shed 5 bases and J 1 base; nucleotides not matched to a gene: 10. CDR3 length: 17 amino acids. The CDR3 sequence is CASSRGRGLGSYNEQFF. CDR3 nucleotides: TGTGCCAGCAGCCGGGGGCGGGGACTAGGGTCCTACAATGAGCAGTTCTTC.

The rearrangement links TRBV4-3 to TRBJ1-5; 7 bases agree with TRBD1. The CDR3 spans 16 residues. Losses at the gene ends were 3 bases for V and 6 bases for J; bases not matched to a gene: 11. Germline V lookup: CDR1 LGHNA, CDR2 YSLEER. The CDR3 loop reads CASSQTFGTDIQPQHF. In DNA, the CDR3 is TGCGCCAGCAGCCAGACTTTCGGGACAGATATTCAGCCCCAGCATTTT.

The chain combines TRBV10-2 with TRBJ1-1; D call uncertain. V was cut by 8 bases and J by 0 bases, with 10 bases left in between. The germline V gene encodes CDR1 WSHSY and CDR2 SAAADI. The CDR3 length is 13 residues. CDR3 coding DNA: TGCGCCAGCTTTGTTAACATGAACACTGAAGCTTTCTTT. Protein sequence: CASFVNMNTEAFF.

The CDR3 is CASRSNRGTFGNQPQHF. As DNA, the CDR3 is TGTGCCAGCAGGTCCAACAGGGGGACCTTCGGCAATCAGCCCCAGCATTTT. The V gene is TRBV28, the J gene TRBJ1-5; 8 positions match TRBD1. The junction had 12 bases not matched to a gene; V was cut back by 6 bases and J by 2 bases. Germline CDR1 is MDHEN and CDR2 is SYDVKM. This CDR3 is 17 amino acids long.

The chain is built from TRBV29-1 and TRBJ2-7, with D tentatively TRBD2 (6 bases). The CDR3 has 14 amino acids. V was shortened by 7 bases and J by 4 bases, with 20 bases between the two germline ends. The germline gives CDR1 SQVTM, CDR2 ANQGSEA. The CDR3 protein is CSAALPDGGYEQYF. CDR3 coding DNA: TGCAGCGCTGCCCTTCCAGACGGGGGATACGAGCAGTACTTC.

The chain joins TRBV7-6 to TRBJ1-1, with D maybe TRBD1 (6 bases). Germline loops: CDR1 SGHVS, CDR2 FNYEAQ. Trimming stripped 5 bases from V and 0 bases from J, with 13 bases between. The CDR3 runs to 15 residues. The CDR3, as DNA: TGTGCCAGCAGCCCCTCAGGGGCGATGAACACTGAAGCTTTCTTT. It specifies CASSPSGAMNTEAFF.

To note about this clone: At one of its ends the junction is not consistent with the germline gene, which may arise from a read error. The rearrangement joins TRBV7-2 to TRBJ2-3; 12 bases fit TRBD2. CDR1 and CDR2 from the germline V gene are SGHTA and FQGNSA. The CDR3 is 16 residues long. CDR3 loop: CASSARTSGAGDTRYF. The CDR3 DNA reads TGTGCCAGCAGCGCCCGGACTAGCGGGGCGGGGGATACGCGGTATTTT.

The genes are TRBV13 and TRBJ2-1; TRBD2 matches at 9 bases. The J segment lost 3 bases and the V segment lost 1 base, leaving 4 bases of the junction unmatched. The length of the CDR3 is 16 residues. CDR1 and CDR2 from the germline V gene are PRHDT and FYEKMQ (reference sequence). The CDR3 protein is CASSLDRRGGYNEQFF. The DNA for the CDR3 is TGTGCCAGCAGCTTAGACAGGCGGGGGGGCTACAATGAGCAGTTCTTC.